The source of this T cell receptor (beta chain) is a study of glioma-infiltrating T cells. The iRepertoire nested amplicon-rescue multiplex PCR amplified TCR alpha and beta CDR3s from RNA. One-step reverse transcription and amplification started from around 100-400 ng of tissue mRNA or PBMC total RNA. TCRdb recomputed calls from the multiplex PCR reads with MiXCR, one row per CDR3 protein. The table records around 140,000 distinct CDR3 sequences, roughly 43% of them present only once. CDR1 is DFQATT and CDR2 is SNEGSKA in the germline V gene (reference sequence). The CDR3 extends over 18 amino acids. Overall study findings and caveats: Very few CDR3 sequences were shared between tissue and blood.

Turning to this clonotype: Its antigen is still unknown. Germline and junction disagree at one end, which may indicate a read error.

This TCR derives from a human donor with low-grade glioma or glioblastoma, undergoing nonglioma brain surgery, or in good health (not recorded which). The sample comprised glioma tissue, nonneoplastic brain tissue, or PBMCs (not recorded which). V and J are TRBV20-1 and TRBJ1-6, with D perhaps matching TRBD1 (5 bases). As DNA, the CDR3 is TGTAGTGCTAGAGATCATGGGGGGGAGAGCTCCTATAATTCACCCCTCCACTTT. Translated, it gives CSARDHGGESSYNSPLHF.